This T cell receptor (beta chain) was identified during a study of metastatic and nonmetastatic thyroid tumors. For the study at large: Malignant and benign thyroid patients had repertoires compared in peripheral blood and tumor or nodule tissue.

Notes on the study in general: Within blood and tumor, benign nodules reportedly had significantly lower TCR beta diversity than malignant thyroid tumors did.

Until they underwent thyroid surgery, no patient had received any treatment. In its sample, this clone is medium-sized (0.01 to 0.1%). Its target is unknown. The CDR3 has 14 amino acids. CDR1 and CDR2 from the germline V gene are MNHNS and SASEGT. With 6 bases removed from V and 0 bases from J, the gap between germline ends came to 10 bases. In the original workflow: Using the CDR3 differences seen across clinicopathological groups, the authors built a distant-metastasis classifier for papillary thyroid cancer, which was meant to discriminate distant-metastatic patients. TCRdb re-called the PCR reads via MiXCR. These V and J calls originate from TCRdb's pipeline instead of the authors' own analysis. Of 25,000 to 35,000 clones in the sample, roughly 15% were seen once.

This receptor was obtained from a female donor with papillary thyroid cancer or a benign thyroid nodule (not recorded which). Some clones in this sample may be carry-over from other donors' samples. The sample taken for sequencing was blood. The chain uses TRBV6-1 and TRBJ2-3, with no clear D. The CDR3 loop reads CASSPSSSTDTQYF. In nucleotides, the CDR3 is TGTGCCAGCAGCCCCTCTTCTAGCACAGATACGCAGTATTTT.